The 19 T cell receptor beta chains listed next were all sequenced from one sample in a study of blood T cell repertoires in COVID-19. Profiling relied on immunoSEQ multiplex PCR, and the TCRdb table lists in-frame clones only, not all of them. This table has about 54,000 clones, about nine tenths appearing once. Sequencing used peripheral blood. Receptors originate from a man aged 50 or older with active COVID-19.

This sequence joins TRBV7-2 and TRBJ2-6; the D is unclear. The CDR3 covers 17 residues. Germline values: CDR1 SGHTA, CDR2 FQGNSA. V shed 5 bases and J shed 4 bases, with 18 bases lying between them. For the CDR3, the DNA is TGTGCCAGCAGCCCGCGCCCCCTCGGTACGGGGGCCAACGTCCTGACTTTC. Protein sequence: CASSPRPLGTGANVLTF.

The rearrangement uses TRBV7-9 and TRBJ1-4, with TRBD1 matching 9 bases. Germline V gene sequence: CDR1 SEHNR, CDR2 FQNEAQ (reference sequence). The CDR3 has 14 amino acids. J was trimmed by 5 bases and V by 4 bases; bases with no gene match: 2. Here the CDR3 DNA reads TGTGCCAGCAGCTCGACAGGGGGGAATGAAAAACTGTTTTTT. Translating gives CASSSTGGNEKLFF.

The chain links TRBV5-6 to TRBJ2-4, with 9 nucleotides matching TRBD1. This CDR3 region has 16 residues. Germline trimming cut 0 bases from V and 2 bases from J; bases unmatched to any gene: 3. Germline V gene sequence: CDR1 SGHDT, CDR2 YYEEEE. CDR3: CASSLEGTGSKNIQYF. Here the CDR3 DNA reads TGTGCCAGCAGCTTGGAAGGGACAGGGTCCAAAAACATTCAGTACTTC.

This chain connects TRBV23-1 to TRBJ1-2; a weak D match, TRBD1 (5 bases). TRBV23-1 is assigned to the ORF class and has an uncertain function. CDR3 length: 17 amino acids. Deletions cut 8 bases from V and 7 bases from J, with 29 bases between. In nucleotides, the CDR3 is TGCGCCAGCGGCTACAACAGGATCCACTCCCCTGGTGGTGGCTACACCTTC. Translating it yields CASGYNRIHSPGGGYTF.

The CDR3 sequence: CSAAPDGNTDTQYF. Written as DNA, the CDR3 is TGCAGCGCCGCACCGGACGGGAACACAGATACGCAGTATTTT. The V gene is TRBV29-1, the J gene TRBJ2-3; perhaps TRBD2 as D (5 bases). The V end lost 7 bases, the J end lost 2 bases, and 16 bases lay between the germline ends. Looked up from germline, CDR1 is SQVTM and CDR2 is ANQGSEA. This CDR3 comprises 14 residues.

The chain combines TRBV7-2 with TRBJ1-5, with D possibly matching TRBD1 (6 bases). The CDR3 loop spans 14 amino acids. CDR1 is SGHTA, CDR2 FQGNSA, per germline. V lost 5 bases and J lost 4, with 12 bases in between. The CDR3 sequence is CASSPRTGNQPQHF. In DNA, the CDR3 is TGTGCCAGCAGCCCTCGCACAGGGAATCAGCCCCAGCATTTT.

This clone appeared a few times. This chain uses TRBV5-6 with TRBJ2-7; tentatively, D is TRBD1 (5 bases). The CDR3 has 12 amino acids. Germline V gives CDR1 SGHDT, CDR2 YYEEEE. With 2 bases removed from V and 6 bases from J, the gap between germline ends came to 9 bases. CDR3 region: CASSFQGSEQYF. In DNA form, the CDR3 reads TGTGCCAGCAGCTTCCAGGGTTCCGAGCAGTACTTC.

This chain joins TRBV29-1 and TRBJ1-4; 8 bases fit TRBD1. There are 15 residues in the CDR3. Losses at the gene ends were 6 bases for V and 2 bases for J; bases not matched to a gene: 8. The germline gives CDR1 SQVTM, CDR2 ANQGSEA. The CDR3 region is CSVLPRGLTNEKLFF. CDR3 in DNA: TGCAGCGTCCTCCCCAGGGGGCTGACTAATGAAAAACTGTTTTTT.

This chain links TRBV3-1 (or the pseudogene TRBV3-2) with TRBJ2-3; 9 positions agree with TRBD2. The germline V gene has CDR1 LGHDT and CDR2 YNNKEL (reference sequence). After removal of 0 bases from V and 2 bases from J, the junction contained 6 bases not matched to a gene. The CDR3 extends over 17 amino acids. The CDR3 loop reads CASSQDWGGGATDTQYF. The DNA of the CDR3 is TGTGCCAGCAGCCAAGATTGGGGCGGGGGGGCCACAGATACGCAGTATTTT.

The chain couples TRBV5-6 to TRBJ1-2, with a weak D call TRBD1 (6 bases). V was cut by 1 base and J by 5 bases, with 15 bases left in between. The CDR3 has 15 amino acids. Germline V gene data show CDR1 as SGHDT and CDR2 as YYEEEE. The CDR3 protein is CASSLIRDTHYGYTF. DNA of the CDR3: TGTGCCAGCAGCTTGATCCGGGACACGCATTATGGCTACACCTTC.

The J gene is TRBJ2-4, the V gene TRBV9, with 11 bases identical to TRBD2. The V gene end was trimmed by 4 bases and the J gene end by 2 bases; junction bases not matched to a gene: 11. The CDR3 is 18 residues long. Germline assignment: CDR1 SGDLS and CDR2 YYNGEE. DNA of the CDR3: TGTGCCAGCAGCCCGTTTGGGGGACTAGCGGTATCCAAAAACATTCAGTACTTC. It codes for CASSPFGGLAVSKNIQYF. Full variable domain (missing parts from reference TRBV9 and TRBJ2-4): DSGVTQTPKHLITATGQRVTLRCSPRSGDLSVYWYQQSLDQGLQFLIQYYNGEERAKGNILERFSAQQFPDLHSELNLSSLELGDSALYFCASSPFGGLAVSKNIQYFGAGTRLSVL.

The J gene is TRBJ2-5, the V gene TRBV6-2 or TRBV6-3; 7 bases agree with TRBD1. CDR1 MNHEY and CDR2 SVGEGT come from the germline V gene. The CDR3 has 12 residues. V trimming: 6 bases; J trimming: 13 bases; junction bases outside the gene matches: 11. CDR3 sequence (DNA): TGTGCCAGCAGCCAGAGGGACAGCCCTCGGTACTTC. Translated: CASSQRDSPRYF.

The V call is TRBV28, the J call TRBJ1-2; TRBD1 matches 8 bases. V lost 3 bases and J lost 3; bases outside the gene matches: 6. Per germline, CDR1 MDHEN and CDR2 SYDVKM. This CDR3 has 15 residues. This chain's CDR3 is CASSLTGAVYYGYTF. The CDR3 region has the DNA TGTGCCAGCAGTTTGACAGGGGCCGTGTACTATGGCTACACCTTC.

Here the CDR3 reads CASSLRYRGIGELFF. CDR3 sequence (DNA): TGTGCCAGCAGCCTTCGATACCGGGGTATCGGGGAGCTGTTTTTT. This chain joins TRBV3-1 (or the pseudogene TRBV3-2) and TRBJ2-2; a weak D match, TRBD2 (5 bases). Trimming pared 4 bases from V and 7 bases from J, leaving 16 bases between. The CDR3 runs 15 residues. Germline V gene data show CDR1 as LGHDT and CDR2 as YNNKEL (reference sequence).

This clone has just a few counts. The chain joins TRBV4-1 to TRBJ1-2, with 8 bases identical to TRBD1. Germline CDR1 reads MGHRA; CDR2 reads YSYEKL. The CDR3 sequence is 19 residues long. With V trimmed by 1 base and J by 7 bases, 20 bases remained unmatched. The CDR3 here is CASSQAPGTGLRGLSGYTF. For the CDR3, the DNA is TGCGCCAGCAGCCAAGCTCCCGGGACAGGTCTTCGTGGTCTTAGTGGCTACACCTTC.

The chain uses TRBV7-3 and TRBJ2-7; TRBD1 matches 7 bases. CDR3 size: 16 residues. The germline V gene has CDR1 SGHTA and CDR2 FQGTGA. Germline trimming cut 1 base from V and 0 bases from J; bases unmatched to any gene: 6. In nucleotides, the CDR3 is TGTGCCAGCAGCTTAAGAGGGGGACAGAGCTCCTACGAGCAGTACTTC. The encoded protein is CASSLRGGQSSYEQYF.

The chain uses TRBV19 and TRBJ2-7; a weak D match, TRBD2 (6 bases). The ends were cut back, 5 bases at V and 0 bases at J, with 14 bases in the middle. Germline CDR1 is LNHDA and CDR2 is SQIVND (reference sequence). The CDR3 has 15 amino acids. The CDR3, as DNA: TGTGCCAGTAGTGATGGCGGGGCTAGCTCCTACGAGCAGTACTTC. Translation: CASSDGGASSYEQYF.

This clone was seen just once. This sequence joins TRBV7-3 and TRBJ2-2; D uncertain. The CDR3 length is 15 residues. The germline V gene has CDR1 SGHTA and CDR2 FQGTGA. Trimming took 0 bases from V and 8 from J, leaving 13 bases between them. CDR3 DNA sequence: TGTGCCAGCAGCTTAACGCCCGGGTCGCGGGGGGAGCTGTTTTTT. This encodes CASSLTPGSRGELFF.

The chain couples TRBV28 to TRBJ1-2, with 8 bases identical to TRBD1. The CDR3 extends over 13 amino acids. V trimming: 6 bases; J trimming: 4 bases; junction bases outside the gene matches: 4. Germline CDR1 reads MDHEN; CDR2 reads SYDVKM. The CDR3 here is CASRTTGGYGYTF. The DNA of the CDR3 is TGTGCCAGCAGGACTACAGGGGGCTATGGCTACACCTTC.